A selection of T cell receptor beta chains follows, all from one sample in a study of OX40 agonist ivuxolimab in advanced cancers. The data were produced by immunoSEQ multiplex PCR, yet TCRdb's version contains in-frame clones alone and is incomplete. The sample lists around 20,000 clones; roughly 70% were seen once. Material: CD4+ or CD8+ T cells sorted from blood, obtained in a trial of the OX40 agonist ivuxolimab. These TCRs come from an adult with an advanced solid tumor such as melanoma, head and neck, liver or kidney cancer. The CDR3 runs from the conserved cysteine through the conserved F or W. Each record gives: D gene, J gene, clone size, V gene, CDR3 protein, CDR3 DNA. A D gene is named only where the DNA matches it firmly. Clone sizes are given selectively: once, few, many, or a class where the clone is expanded.

>.|TRBJ2-3|few|TRBV7-2
CASSLPLDPDTQYF
TGTGCCAGCAGCTTACCCCTAGATCCAGATACGCAGTATTTT
>TRBD2|TRBJ2-3|.|TRBV19
CASSIAQSGRGADTQYF
TGTGCCAGTAGTATAGCCCAAAGCGGGAGAGGGGCAGATACGCAGTATTTT
>TRBD1|TRBJ1-2|.|TRBV5-6
CASRPGGAYGYTF
TGTGCCAGCCGCCCAGGGGGCGCCTATGGCTACACCTTC
>.|TRBJ2-3|.|TRBV6-6
CASKMVGSTDTQYF
TGTGCCAGCAAAATGGTGGGGAGCACAGATACGCAGTATTTT
>.|TRBJ2-4|.|TRBV21-1
CASSATSGIEAKNIQYF
TGTGCCAGCAGCGCGACTAGCGGGATTGAGGCCAAAAACATTCAGTACTTC
>.|TRBJ1-2|.|TRBV7-8
CASSPQGRYGYTF
TGTGCCAGCAGCCCCCAGGGGCGCTATGGCTACACCTTC
>.|TRBJ2-4|.|TRBV29-1
CSVEGGTKNIQYF
TGCAGCGTTGAAGGGGGGACCAAAAACATTCAGTACTTC
>.|TRBJ2-7|.|TRBV7-9
CASSFAAGAYEQYF
TGTGCCAGCAGCTTTGCGGCAGGGGCCTACGAGCAGTACTTC
>.|TRBJ1-6|.|TRBV19
CASSIFGGQPLHF
TGTGCCAGTAGTATATTTGGGGGACAACCCCTCCACTTT
>.|TRBJ1-1|.|TRBV12-5
CASQRGMNTEAFF
TGTGCTAGTCAAAGGGGGATGAACACTGAAGCTTTCTTT
>TRBD1|TRBJ1-2|.|TRBV6-5
CASGTGDRGNGYTF
TGTGCCAGCGGCACAGGGGACAGGGGAAATGGCTACACCTTC
>TRBD1|TRBJ1-4|.|TRBV27
CASKTGDEKLFF
TGTGCCAGCAAGACAGGGGATGAAAAACTGTTTTTT
>TRBD2|TRBJ2-7|once|TRBV6-1
CASREREVGEQYF
TGTGCCAGCAGGGAGCGGGAGGTTGGCGAGCAGTACTTC
>TRBD2|TRBJ2-1|.|TRBV28
CASRLTSGRVNEQFF
TGTGCCAGCAGACTAACTAGCGGGAGAGTAAATGAGCAGTTCTTC
>TRBD1|TRBJ1-1|.|TRBV12-5
CASGSGQGGNPEAFF
TGTGCTAGTGGTTCCGGACAGGGAGGTAACCCCGAAGCTTTCTTT
>TRBD2|TRBJ2-4|.|TRBV9
CASSGTSGDKNIQYF
TGTGCCAGCAGCGGGACTAGCGGCGACAAAAACATTCAGTACTTC
>.|TRBJ2-2|.|TRBV2
CASSEWNTGELFF
TGTGCCAGCAGTGAATGGAACACCGGGGAGCTGTTTTTT
>.|TRBJ2-7|.|TRBV6-6
CASSYMGAPTHYEQYF
TGTGCCAGCAGTTACATGGGAGCCCCGACCCACTACGAGCAGTACTTC
>.|TRBJ1-2|.|TRBV27
CASSLGPFNYGYTF
TGTGCCAGCAGTTTGGGGCCCTTTAACTATGGCTACACCTTC
>.|TRBJ2-5|.|TRBV7-9
CASSLGGQETQYF
TGTGCCAGCAGCTTAGGGGGGCAAGAGACCCAGTACTTC
>TRBD1|TRBJ1-4|.|TRBV7-9
CASSRGTGGLLNEKLFF
TGTGCCAGCAGCCGAGGGACAGGGGGTCTTTTAAATGAAAAACTGTTTTTT
>.|TRBJ1-1|once|TRBV5-5
CASSLRDPEAFF
TGTGCCAGCAGCTTAAGGGATCCTGAAGCTTTCTTT
>.|TRBJ2-1|.|TRBV29-1
CSVDGGTDTFF
TGCAGCGTTGATGGCGGGACAGATACGTTCTTC
>TRBD1|TRBJ2-3|.|TRBV28
CASSGTGGTDTQYF
TGTGCCAGCAGTGGGACAGGGGGCACAGATACGCAGTATTTT
>TRBD2|TRBJ2-3|.|TRBV27
CASSYLSGRVADTQYF
TGTGCCAGCAGTTACCTCAGCGGGAGGGTCGCAGATACGCAGTATTTT
>.|TRBJ2-3|.|TRBV27
CASSPWSTGDTQYF
TGTGCCAGCAGCCCTTGGTCAACGGGAGATACGCAGTATTTT
>TRBD1|TRBJ2-3|.|TRBV9
CASIGTGTFSDPDTQYF
TGTGCCAGCATAGGGACAGGGACCTTTAGTGACCCAGATACGCAGTATTTT
>TRBD2|TRBJ2-3|.|TRBV5-5
CASSLAGAGVLGTDTQYF
TGTGCCAGCAGCTTGGCCGGGGCGGGAGTATTGGGCACAGATACGCAGTATTTT
>.|TRBJ2-7|.|TRBV6-5
CASSYLDGAYEQYF
TGTGCCAGCAGTTACTTGGACGGAGCCTACGAGCAGTACTTC
>.|TRBJ2-1|.|TRBV11-2
CASSFWEYNEQFF
TGTGCCAGCAGCTTTTGGGAGTACAATGAGCAGTTCTTC
>.|TRBJ2-7|.|TRBV28
CASSFYVGGQEYEQYF
TGTGCCAGCAGTTTTTACGTCGGCGGCCAGGAATACGAGCAGTACTTC
>.|TRBJ2-5|.|TRBV9
CASSVAGAGQETQYF
TGTGCCAGCAGCGTAGCTGGCGCGGGTCAGGAGACCCAGTACTTC
>.|TRBJ2-2|once|TRBV28
CASSYTGELFF
TGTGCCAGCAGTTACACCGGGGAGCTGTTTTTT
>.|TRBJ2-7|few|TRBV7-9
CASSLGFSGRSYEQYF
TGTGCCAGCAGCTTAGGTTTTAGTGGCAGATCATACGAGCAGTACTTC
>.|TRBJ2-7|.|TRBV4-2
CASGPDTTYEQYF
TGTGCCAGCGGCCCGGACACTACCTACGAGCAGTACTTC
>.|TRBJ1-1|.|TRBV5-1
CASTLYPGATEAFF
TGCGCCAGCACGCTCTATCCAGGGGCCACTGAAGCTTTCTTT
>.|TRBJ2-2|.|TRBV27
CASSFRGPTGELFF
TGTGCCAGCAGTTTTCGGGGACCCACCGGGGAGCTGTTTTTT
>.|TRBJ2-7|.|TRBV30
CAWSVGKGYEQYF
TGTGCCTGGAGTGTAGGGAAGGGCTACGAGCAGTACTTC
>.|TRBJ2-1|.|TRBV27
CASSFGGEQFF
TGTGCCAGCAGTTTTGGAGGGGAGCAGTTCTTC
>TRBD2|TRBJ2-3|.|TRBV29-1
CSVQLAGGGSTQYF
TGCAGCGTCCAACTAGCGGGAGGGGGTTCTACGCAGTATTTT
>.|TRBJ1-4|.|TRBV28
CASSLLFTGSEKLFF
TGTGCCAGCAGTTTATTGTTTACAGGGAGTGAAAAACTGTTTTTT
>TRBD1|TRBJ1-2|.|TRBV7-9
CASSTWDRTLGYTF
TGTGCCAGCAGCACTTGGGACAGGACCCTCGGCTACACCTTC
>.|TRBJ1-1|.|TRBV5-4
CASSFQGSTEAFF
TGTGCCAGCAGCTTCCAGGGAAGCACTGAAGCTTTCTTT
>.|TRBJ1-3|few|TRBV2
CASTWGPSGNTIYF
TGTGCCAGCACCTGGGGCCCCTCTGGAAACACCATATATTTT
>.|TRBJ1-5|.|TRBV19
CASRKERVNQPQHF
TGTGCCAGTCGAAAAGAACGGGTGAATCAGCCCCAGCATTTT
>.|TRBJ1-4|.|TRBV7-8
CASAGKKLFF
TGTGCCAGCGCAGGCAAAAAACTGTTTTTT
>TRBD1|TRBJ1-2|.|TRBV4-3
CASSQDGTAGYGYTF
TGCGCCAGCAGCCAAGATGGGACAGCCGGCTATGGCTACACCTTC
>.|TRBJ2-3|.|TRBV7-9
CASSSSGFGTDTQYF
TGTGCCAGCAGCTCTTCCGGTTTTGGCACAGATACGCAGTATTTT
>TRBD2|TRBJ2-7|once|TRBV19
CASSILAGQAYEQYF
TGTGCCAGTAGTATTTTAGCGGGGCAAGCCTACGAGCAGTACTTC
>TRBD2|TRBJ2-7|.|TRBV15
CATSPGGSYEQYF
TGTGCCACCAGCCCGGGAGGGTCCTACGAGCAGTACTTC
>TRBD2|TRBJ2-5|.|TRBV2
CASSGSGGIQETQYF
TGTGCCAGCAGTGGCAGCGGGGGGATCCAAGAGACCCAGTACTTC
>.|TRBJ1-1|.|TRBV28
CASSLALLGTEAFF
TGTGCCAGCAGTTTAGCGCTTTTGGGCACTGAAGCTTTCTTT
>.|TRBJ2-7|.|TRBV7-9
CASSSSRASYEQYF
TGTGCCAGCAGCTCCTCCAGGGCCTCCTACGAGCAGTACTTC
>.|TRBJ2-7|.|TRBV28
CASSTLPGLSLRWEQYF
TGTGCCAGCAGTACCCTTCCGGGACTCTCCCTAAGATGGGAGCAGTACTTC
>.|TRBJ2-1|few|TRBV15
CATSGPYNEQFF
TGTGCCACCAGCGGTCCCTACAATGAGCAGTTCTTC
>.|TRBJ2-5|.|TRBV4-1
CASSQGGGQETQYF
TGCGCCAGCAGCCAAGGTGGGGGGCAAGAGACCCAGTACTTC
>.|TRBJ2-3|.|TRBV19
CASSINLRSTDTQYF
TGTGCCAGTAGTATCAACCTTAGGAGCACAGATACGCAGTATTTT
>TRBD2|TRBJ2-3|.|TRBV28
CASSYGLAGTDTQYF
TGTGCCAGCAGCTATGGACTAGCGGGGACAGATACGCAGTATTTT
>.|TRBJ2-2|.|TRBV4-1
CASSPGPGNTGELFF
TGCGCCAGCAGCCCCGGACCTGGGAACACCGGGGAGCTGTTTTTT